This T cell receptor (beta chain) comes out of a study of T cell changes during pregnancy in multiple sclerosis. TCRdb's copy holds only in-frame clones and misses some; the assay was immunoSEQ multiplex PCR. Among tens of thousands of clones, roughly 95% were seen once, and the ten largest hold 0.65% to 0.95%. V was shortened by 0 bases and J by 13 bases, with 12 bases between the two germline ends. Germline V gives CDR1 LGHNA, CDR2 YSLEER. The CDR3 consists of 12 residues. The chain combines TRBV4-3 with TRBJ1-2, with D tentatively TRBD1 (6 bases). This material consisted of peripheral blood, taken in the second trimester of pregnancy. The TCR originated in a female donor in good health, enrolled as a control in a pregnancy study. CDR3 DNA sequence: TGCGCCAGCAGCCAAGATTGGCAGGGGACCACCTTC. Protein sequence: CASSQDWQGTTF.